Included here is one TCR beta chain sequence, with context. No antigen is known for it. Base qualities were left out, and no much larger clone turns up one base away. Reading the label with the study, this specimen's treatment or condition is: randomized to nivolumab then ipilimumab (arm A) or the reverse (arm B). None of the patients in the trial had previously been given DNA-damaging chemotherapy. The samples were obtained from melanoma patients enrolled in CheckMate 064, an open-label, randomized phase II trial testing sequential checkpoint blockade. Genomic DNA from formalin-fixed paraffin-embedded (FFPE) tissue samples was used for tumor TCR sequencing. TCRbeta CDR3 regions were immunosequenced from genomic DNA with the immunoSEQ Assay. Prior to high-throughput sequencing, genomic DNA was amplified by bias-controlled multiplex PCR. The source study handled its data this way. To quantify the absolute abundance of each unique TCRbeta CDR3 region, the sequences were collapsed and filtered. Clonality was defined as 1 minus Pielou's evenness and was calculated using productive rearrangements only. To compute tumor T-cell fraction, TCRbeta template counts were normalized to usable DNA, with usable DNA estimated from several housekeeping genes. Clones with significantly greater frequencies in on-treatment versus baseline samples were identified using a previously published method. Drawn from immuneACCESS, this table holds only the in-frame rearrangements with V and J called that TCRdb kept. Clones are partly lost; checked studies trace under half to an unresolved V gene and leave the rest unexplained. Clone size and the V and J calls come from that table; the DNA yielded D and trimming. The sample data list a few thousand clones, and around 23% of these were observed just once. The top ten constitute roughly a sixth of the sample.

This specimen comes from a study of sequential checkpoint blockade in melanoma (dated by TCRdb to the late 2010s). A note on the overall study: Using 1:1 randomization, the trial assigned patients either to first-line nivolumab followed by ipilimumab (arm A) or to ipilimumab followed by nivolumab (arm B). Maintenance nivolumab was given following each of the two trial sequences. DNA from more than 75 melanoma tumor samples collected before treatment underwent TCRbeta immunosequencing. Matched tumor biopsies were taken from 20 to 25 patients before treatment and at week 13, after single-agent nivolumab (arm A) or ipilimumab (arm B). About 82% of the matched tumor biopsy pairs taken before and after treatment were from the same lesion. General conclusions and limits of the study: Validation of the response-prediction model combining TCR metrics and mutation burden is needed in larger, independent patient cohorts. Within-arm analyses of tumor T-cell fraction were constrained by small sample sizes and reduced statistical power. In the nivolumab-first arm (arm A), pretreatment tumor TIL clonality was associated with response (P = .04). Achieving clinical benefit was about 30 times more likely for patients whose tumor T-cell fraction and clonality increased by week 13. PD-L1 staining and CD8+ T-cell counts correlated with tumor T-cell fraction and clonality, whereas mutational load did not.

Taken from the germline V gene (reference sequence), the CDR1 and CDR2 loops are GTSNPN and SVGIG. From its cysteine to its phenylalanine, the CDR3 spans 16 amino acids. Just CDR3 DNA is preserved here, 48 bases in frame from base 1. V lost 5 bases and J lost 1 base; the stretch between them is 15 bases long. Sequences were derived from tumor tissue (inferred from file names), sampled from a patient given nivolumab and ipilimumab in sequence. In this chain, TRBV30 is recombined with TRBJ2-6; the D gene assignment is perhaps TRBD1 or TRBD2, with each matching 5 bases. The TCR sequence derives from a human donor with melanoma. CDR3 region: CAWEPGPASGANVLTF. The DNA reads TGTGCCTGGGAGCCGGGACCGGCATCTGGGGCCAACGTCCTGACTTTC.